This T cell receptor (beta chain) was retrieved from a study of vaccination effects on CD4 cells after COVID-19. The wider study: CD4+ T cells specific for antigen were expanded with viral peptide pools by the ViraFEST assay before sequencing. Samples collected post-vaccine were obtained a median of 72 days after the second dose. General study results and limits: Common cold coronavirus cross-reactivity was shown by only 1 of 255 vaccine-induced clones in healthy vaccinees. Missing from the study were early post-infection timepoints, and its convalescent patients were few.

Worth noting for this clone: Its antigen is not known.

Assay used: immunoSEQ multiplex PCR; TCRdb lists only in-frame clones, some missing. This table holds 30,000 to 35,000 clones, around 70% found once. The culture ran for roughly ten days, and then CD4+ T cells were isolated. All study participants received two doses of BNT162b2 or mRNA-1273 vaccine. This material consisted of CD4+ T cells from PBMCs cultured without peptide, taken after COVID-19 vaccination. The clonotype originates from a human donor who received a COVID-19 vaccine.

CDR3 sequence reads: CASSQLPAGRTDTQYF. DNA of the CDR3: TGCGCCAGCAGCCAACTCCCCGCCGGCCGCACAGATACGCAGTATTTT. This sequence joins TRBV4-1 and TRBJ2-3; D uncertain. CDR1 and CDR2 from the germline V gene are MGHRA and YSYEKL. This CDR3 region has 16 residues. The V end lost 2 bases, the J end lost 1 base, and 13 bases lay between the germline ends.